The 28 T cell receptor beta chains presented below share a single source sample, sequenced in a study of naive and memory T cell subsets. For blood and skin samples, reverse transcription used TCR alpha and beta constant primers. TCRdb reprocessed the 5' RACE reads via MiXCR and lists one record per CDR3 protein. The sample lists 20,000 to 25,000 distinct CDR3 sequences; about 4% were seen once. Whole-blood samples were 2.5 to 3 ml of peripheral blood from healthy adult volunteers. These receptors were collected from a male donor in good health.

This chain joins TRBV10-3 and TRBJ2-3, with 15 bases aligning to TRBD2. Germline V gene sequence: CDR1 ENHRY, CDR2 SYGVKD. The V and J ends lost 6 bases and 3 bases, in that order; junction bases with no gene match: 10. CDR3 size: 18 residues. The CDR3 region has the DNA TGTGCCATCAGCGACCCTGGGACTAGCGGGGGGCGGACAGATACGCAGTATTTT. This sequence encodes CAISDPGTSGGRTDTQYF.

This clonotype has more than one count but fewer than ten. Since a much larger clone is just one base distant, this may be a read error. DNA for the CDR3: TGTGCCAGCAGCGCAAGTTGGAGACAGGGCGGCGACACCTTC. This encodes CASSASWRQGGDTF. The chain employs TRBV7-8 and TRBJ1-2, with 7 bases aligning to TRBD1. V shed 5 bases, J shed 12 bases, and the junction held 15 bases outside the gene matches. CDR1 and CDR2 from the germline V gene are SGHVS and FQNEAQ. This CDR3 spans 14 amino acids.

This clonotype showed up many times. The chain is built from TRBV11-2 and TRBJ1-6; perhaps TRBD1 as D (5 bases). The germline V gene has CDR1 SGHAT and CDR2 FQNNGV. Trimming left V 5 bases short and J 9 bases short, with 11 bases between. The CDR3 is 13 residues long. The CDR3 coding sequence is TGTGCCAGCAGCATGGGACTGACTTCACCCCTCCACTTT. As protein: CASSMGLTSPLHF.

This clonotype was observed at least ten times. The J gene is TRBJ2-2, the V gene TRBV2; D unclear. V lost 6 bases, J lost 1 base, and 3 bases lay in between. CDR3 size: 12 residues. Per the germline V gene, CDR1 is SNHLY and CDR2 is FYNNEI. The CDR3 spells CASRKNTGELFF. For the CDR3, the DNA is TGTGCCAGCAGAAAGAACACCGGGGAGCTGTTTTTT.

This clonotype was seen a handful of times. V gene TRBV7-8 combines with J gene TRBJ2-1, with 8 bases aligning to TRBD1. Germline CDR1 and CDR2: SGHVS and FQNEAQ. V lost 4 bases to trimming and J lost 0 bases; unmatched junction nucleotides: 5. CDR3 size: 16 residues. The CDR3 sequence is CASSSGDRISYNEQFF. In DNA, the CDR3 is TGTGCCAGCAGCTCAGGGGACAGGATCTCCTACAATGAGCAGTTCTTC.

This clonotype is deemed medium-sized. This CDR3 is CASSAQNRDEQFF. CDR3 bases: TGTGCCAGCAGCGCCCAGAACAGAGATGAGCAGTTCTTC. The chain is built from TRBV13 and TRBJ2-1; D is ambiguous. The CDR3 runs to 13 residues. With 5 bases removed from V and 8 bases from J, the gap between germline ends came to 13 bases. CDR1 PRHDT and CDR2 FYEKMQ come from the germline V gene (reference sequence).

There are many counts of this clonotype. The CDR3: CASSSAGGPATDTQYF. The DNA for the CDR3 is TGTGCCAGCAGCTCAGCGGGGGGGCCGGCGACAGATACGCAGTATTTT. V is TRBV7-2 and J is TRBJ2-3, with 10 bases that match TRBD2. After removal of 4 bases from V and 3 bases from J, the junction contained 7 bases not matched to a gene. The CDR3 runs 16 residues. The germline gives CDR1 SGHTA, CDR2 FQGNSA.

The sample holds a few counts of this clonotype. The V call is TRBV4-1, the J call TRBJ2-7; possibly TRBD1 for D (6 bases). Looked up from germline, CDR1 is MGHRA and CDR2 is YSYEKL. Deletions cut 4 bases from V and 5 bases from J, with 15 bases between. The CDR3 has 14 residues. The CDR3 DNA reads TGCGCCAGCAGCCGTACTACAGGGTGCAACGAGCAGTACTTC. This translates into CASSRTTGCNEQYF.

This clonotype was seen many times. CDR3 sequence (DNA): TGCAGTGCTAGTTACGTAAGCGGGGGGGCCAGTGAGCAGTTCTTC. Translating it yields CSASYVSGGASEQFF. The rearrangement uses TRBV20-1 and TRBJ2-1, with 10 bases identical to TRBD2. The CDR3 length is 15 residues. The J segment lost 9 bases and the V segment lost 3 bases, leaving 11 bases of the junction unmatched. The germline V gene has CDR1 DFQATT and CDR2 SNEGSKA (reference sequence).

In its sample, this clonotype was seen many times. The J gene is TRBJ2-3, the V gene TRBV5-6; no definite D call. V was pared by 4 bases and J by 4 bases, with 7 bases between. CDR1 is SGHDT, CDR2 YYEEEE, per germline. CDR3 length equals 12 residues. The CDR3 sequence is CASSADADTQYF. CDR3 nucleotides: TGTGCCAGCAGCGCCGACGCAGATACGCAGTATTTT.

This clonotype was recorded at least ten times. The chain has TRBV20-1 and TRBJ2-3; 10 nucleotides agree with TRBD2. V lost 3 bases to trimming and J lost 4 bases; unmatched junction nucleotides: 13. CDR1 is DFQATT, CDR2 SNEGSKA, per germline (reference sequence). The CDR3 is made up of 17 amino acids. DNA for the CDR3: TGCAGTGCTAGTTCGCCAATCGGACTAGCGGTAGCAGATACGCAGTATTTT. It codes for CSASSPIGLAVADTQYF.

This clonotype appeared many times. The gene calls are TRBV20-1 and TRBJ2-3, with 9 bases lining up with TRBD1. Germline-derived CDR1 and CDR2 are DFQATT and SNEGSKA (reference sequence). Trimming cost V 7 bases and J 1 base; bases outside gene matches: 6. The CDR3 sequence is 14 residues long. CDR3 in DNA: TGCAGTGGGACAGGGGTTGAGGGCACAGATACGCAGTATTTT. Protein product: CSGTGVEGTDTQYF.

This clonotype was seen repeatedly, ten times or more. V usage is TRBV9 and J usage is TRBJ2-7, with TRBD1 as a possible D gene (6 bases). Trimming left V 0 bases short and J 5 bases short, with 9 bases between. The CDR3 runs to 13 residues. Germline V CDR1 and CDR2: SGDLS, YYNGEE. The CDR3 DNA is TGTGCCAGCAGCGTAGCCAGGGGCGACGAGCAGTACTTC. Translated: CASSVARGDEQYF.

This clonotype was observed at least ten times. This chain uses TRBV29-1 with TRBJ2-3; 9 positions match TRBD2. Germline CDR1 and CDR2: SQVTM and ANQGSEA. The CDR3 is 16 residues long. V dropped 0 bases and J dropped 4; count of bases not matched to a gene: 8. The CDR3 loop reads CSVEDTGGGAPDTQYF. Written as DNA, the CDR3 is TGCAGCGTTGAAGATACGGGCGGGGGGGCCCCAGATACGCAGTATTTT.

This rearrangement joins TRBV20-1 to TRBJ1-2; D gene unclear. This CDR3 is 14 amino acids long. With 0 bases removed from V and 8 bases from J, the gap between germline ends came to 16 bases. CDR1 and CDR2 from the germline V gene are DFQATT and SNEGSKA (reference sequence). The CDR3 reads CSARDPRDLGGYTF. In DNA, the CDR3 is TGCAGTGCTAGAGATCCCCGGGATTTAGGCGGCTACACCTTC.

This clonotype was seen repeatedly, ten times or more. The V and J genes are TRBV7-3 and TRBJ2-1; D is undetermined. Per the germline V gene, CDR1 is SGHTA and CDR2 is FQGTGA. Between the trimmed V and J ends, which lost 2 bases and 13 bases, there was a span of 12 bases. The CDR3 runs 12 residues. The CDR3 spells CASSLGSGRQFF. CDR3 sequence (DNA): TGTGCCAGCAGCTTAGGGTCCGGTAGACAGTTCTTC.

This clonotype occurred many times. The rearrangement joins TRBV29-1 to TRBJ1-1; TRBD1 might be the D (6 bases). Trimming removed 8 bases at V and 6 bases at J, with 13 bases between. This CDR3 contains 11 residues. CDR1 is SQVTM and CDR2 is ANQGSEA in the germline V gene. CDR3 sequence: CSTGQLAEAFF. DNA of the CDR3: TGCAGCACCGGACAGCTTGCTGAAGCTTTCTTT.

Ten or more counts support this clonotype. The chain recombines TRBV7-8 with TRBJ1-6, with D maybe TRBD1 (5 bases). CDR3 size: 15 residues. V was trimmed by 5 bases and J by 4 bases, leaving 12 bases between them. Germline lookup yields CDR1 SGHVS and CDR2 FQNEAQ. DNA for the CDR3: TGTGCCAGCAGCCCACGAGGGGTGTATAATTCACCCCTCCACTTT. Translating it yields CASSPRGVYNSPLHF.

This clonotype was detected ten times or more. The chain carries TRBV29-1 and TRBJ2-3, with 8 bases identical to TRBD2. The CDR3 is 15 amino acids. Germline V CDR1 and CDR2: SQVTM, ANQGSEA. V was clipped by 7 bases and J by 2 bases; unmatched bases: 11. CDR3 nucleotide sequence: TGCAGCGATCGAGGACTAGCTACTCCCACAGATACGCAGTATTTT. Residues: CSDRGLATPTDTQYF.

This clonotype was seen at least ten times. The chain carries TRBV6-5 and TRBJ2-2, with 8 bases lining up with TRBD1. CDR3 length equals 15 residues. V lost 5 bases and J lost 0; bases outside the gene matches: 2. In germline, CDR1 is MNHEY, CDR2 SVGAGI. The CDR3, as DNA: TGTGCCAGCAGTAAACAGGGGGCGAACACCGGGGAGCTGTTTTTT. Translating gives CASSKQGANTGELFF.

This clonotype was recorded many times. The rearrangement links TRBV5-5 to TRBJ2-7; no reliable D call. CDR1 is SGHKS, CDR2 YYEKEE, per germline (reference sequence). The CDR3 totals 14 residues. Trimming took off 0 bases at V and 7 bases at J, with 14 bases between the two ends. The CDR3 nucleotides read TGTGCCAGCAGCTTGGCTTGGGGAAGGTTTGAGCAGTACTTC. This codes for CASSLAWGRFEQYF.

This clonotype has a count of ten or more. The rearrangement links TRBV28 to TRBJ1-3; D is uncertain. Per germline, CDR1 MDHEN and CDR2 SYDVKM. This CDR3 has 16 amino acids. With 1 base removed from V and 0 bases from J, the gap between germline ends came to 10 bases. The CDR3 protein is CASSLSGPVSGNTIYF. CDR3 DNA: TGTGCCAGCAGTTTATCCGGCCCCGTCTCTGGAAACACCATATATTTT.

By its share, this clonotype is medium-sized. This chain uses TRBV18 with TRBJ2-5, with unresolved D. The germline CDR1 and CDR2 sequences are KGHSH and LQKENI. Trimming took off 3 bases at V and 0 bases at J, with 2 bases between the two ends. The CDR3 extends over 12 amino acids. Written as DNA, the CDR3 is TGTGCCAGCTCACCCTACCAAGAGACCCAGTACTTC. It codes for CASSPYQETQYF. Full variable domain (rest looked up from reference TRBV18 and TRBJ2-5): NAGVMQNPRHLVRRRGQEARLRCSPMKGHSHVYWYRQLPEEGLKFMVYLQKENIIDESGMPKERFSAEFPKEGPSILRIQQVVRGDSAAYFCASSPYQETQYFGPGTRLLVL.

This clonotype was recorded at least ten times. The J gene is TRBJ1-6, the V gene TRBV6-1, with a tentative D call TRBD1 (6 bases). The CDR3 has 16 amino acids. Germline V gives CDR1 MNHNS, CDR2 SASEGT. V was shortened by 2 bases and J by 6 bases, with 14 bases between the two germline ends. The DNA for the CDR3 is TGTGCCAGCAGTGAACGTAGGGGGGGAGGTAATTCACCCCTCCACTTT. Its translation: CASSERRGGGNSPLHF.

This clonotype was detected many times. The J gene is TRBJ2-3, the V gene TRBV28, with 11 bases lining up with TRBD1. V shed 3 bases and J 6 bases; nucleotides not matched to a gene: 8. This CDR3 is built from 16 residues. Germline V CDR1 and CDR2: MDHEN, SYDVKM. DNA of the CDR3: TGTGCCAGCAGTTTGTTTGGACAGGGGGCGTCGGATACGCAGTATTTT. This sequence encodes CASSLFGQGASDTQYF.

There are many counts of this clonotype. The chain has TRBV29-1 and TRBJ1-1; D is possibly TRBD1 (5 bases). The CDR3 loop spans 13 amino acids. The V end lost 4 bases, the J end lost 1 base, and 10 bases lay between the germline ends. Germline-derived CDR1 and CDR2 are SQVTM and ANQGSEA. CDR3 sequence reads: CSVARQKNTEAFF. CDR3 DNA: TGCAGCGTTGCCCGACAGAAGAACACTGAAGCTTTCTTT. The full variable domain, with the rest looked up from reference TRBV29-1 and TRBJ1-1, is SAVISQKPSRDICQRGTSLTIQCQVDSQVTMMFWYRQQPGQSLTLIATANQGSEATYESGFVIDKFPISRPNLTFSTLTVSNMSPEDSSIYLCSVARQKNTEAFFGQGTRLTVV.

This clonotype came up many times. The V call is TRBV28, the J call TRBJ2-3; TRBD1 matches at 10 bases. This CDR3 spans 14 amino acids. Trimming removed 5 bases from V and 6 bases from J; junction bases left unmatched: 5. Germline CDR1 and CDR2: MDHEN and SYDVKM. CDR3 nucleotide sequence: TGTGCCAGCAGTGGGGACAGGGGATTGGATACGCAGTATTTT. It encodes CASSGDRGLDTQYF.

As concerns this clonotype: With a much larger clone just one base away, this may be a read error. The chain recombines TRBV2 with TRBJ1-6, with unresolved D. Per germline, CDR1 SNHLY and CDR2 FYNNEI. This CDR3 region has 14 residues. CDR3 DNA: TGTGCCAGCGTGAAAAGCTCCTATAATTCACTCCTCCACTTT. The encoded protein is CASVKSSYNSLLHF.